A single sample gave rise to the 32 T cell receptor beta chains below, sequenced in a study of identical twins. TCRdb recomputed calls from the 5' RACE reads with MiXCR, one row per CDR3 protein. The data hold 1.5 million to 2 million distinct CDR3 sequences, with about 31% observed a single time. The sequenced material came from cord blood. These receptors all stem from a newborn girl in good health.

The gene calls are TRBV7-9 and TRBJ1-2; a weak D match, TRBD1 (5 bases). The germline V gene encodes CDR1 SEHNR and CDR2 FQNEAQ (reference sequence). The CDR3 contains 16 residues. Trimming took off 7 bases at V and 5 bases at J, with 23 bases between the two ends. CDR3 sequence reads: CASISSGPMPWYGYTF. CDR3 DNA sequence: TGTGCCAGCATCTCGTCGGGACCAATGCCATGGTATGGCTACACCTTC.

This clonotype was counted only a few times. DNA for the CDR3: TGTGCCAGCAGTTTAGTCAAAGGGAGCAATCAGCCCCAGCATTTT. It is translated as CASSLVKGSNQPQHF. This sequence joins TRBV12-3 or TRBV12-4 and TRBJ1-5, with D unclear. Trimming took off 1 base at V and 1 base at J, with 8 bases between the two ends. The CDR3 has 15 amino acids.

This chain joins TRBV19 and TRBJ1-6, with a possible D match to TRBD1 (5 bases). V shed 7 bases and J shed 4 bases, with 14 bases lying between them. This CDR3 is 15 amino acids long. Germline V gene data show CDR1 as LNHDA and CDR2 as SQIVND (reference sequence). The CDR3 DNA follows: TGTGCCAGTACCCCAGGCGGGGCATATAATTCACCCCTCCACTTT. Translation: CASTPGGAYNSPLHF.

J is TRBJ2-3 and V is TRBV28; possible D gene TRBD2, 6 bases. CDR1 is MDHEN and CDR2 is SYDVKM in the germline V gene. V shed 4 bases and J shed 4 bases, with 12 bases lying between them. This CDR3 has 14 amino acids. The DNA for the CDR3 is TGTGCCAGCAGTTCTCTCCGGGGGTCAGATACGCAGTATTTT. Encoded protein: CASSSLRGSDTQYF.

This rearrangement joins TRBV6-5 to TRBJ2-7; TRBD2 might be the D (6 bases). CDR3 size: 18 residues. Trimming removed 2 bases at V and 4 bases at J, with 24 bases between. Per germline, CDR1 MNHEY and CDR2 SVGAGI. For the CDR3, the DNA is TGTGCCAGCAGTTACGGGACGCGGGGAAAAAATTCAAAATACGAGCAGTACTTC. Residues: CASSYGTRGKNSKYEQYF.

This chain connects TRBV11-2 to TRBJ2-7, with TRBD2 identical over 11 bases. CDR1 SGHAT and CDR2 FQNNGV come from the germline V gene. The CDR3 runs to 17 residues. The ends lost 2 bases at V and 3 bases at J; junction bases unmatched: 9. The CDR3 region has the DNA TGTGCCAGCAGCTTAAGGATGGGACTAGCGGAAAACTACGAGCAGTACTTC. Amino acid sequence: CASSLRMGLAENYEQYF.

This clonotype has only a few counts. V and J are TRBV19 and TRBJ2-7; D is possibly TRBD2 (6 bases). The CDR3 spans 13 residues. V lost 5 bases to trimming and J lost 7 bases, with 15 bases between them. From germline, CDR1 is LNHDA and CDR2 SQIVND (reference sequence). CDR3 region: CASSLIGGGEQYF. The CDR3 DNA is TGTGCCAGTAGTCTCATCGGTGGGGGGGAGCAGTACTTC.

This chain joins TRBV29-1 and TRBJ2-4; 10 positions agree with TRBD2. Germline V gene sequence: CDR1 SQVTM, CDR2 ANQGSEA. The CDR3 runs 14 residues. The junction had 2 bases not matched to a gene; V was cut back by 6 bases and J by 0 bases. CDR3 DNA sequence: TGCAGCGTGAGCGGGAGGGTAGCCAAAAACATTCAGTACTTC. This sequence encodes CSVSGRVAKNIQYF.

This chain links TRBV25-1 with TRBJ1-4; a possible D gene is TRBD1 (5 bases). Germline lookup yields CDR1 MGHDK and CDR2 SYGVNS. V lost 6 bases to trimming and J lost 8 bases, with 16 bases between them. This CDR3 has 14 amino acids. CDR3 coding DNA: TGTGCCAGCAGCGAGGGAGGGGTTTGGGAAAAACTGTTTTTT. Encoded protein: CASSEGGVWEKLFF.

This sequence joins TRBV5-4 and TRBJ1-2, with 9 bases identical to TRBD1. The CDR3 totals 14 residues. V trimming: 3 bases; J trimming: 8 bases; junction bases outside the gene matches: 8. Germline V gene data show CDR1 as SGHNT and CDR2 as YYREEE (reference sequence). The CDR3 sequence is CASSSIRTGAGYTF. The DNA for the CDR3 is TGTGCCAGCAGCTCTATTCGGACAGGGGCAGGCTACACCTTC.

As for this clonotype: One junction end disagrees with the germline gene, perhaps due to a read error. The chain has TRBV11-2 and TRBJ1-5; D gene uncertain. From germline, CDR1 is SGHAT and CDR2 FQNNGV. CDR3 size: 16 residues. CDR3 residues: CASSLGVFPTNQPQHF. The CDR3 region has the DNA TGTGCCAGCAGCTTAGGGGTCTTCCCTACCAATCAACCCCAGCATTTT.

In its sample, this clonotype was seen once. The V call is TRBV4-1, the J call TRBJ2-3; the D gene is possibly TRBD2 (5 bases). CDR1 and CDR2 from the germline V gene are MGHRA and YSYEKL. V lost 2 bases, J lost 6 bases, and 12 bases lay in between. This CDR3 is 14 amino acids long. CDR3 bases: TGCGCCAGCAGCCAAAGTGCGGCGGGCGATACGCAGTATTTT. It codes for CASSQSAAGDTQYF.

This chain joins TRBV12-5 and TRBJ1-5; D ambiguous. V was cut by 0 bases and J by 4 bases, with 4 bases left in between. Germline assignment: CDR1 LGHNT and CDR2 FRNRAP. The CDR3 spans 13 residues. The CDR3 nucleotides are TGTGCTAGTGGTTTGGTCGGGAATCAGCCCCAGCATTTT. This sequence encodes CASGLVGNQPQHF.

This clonotype has only a few counts. This chain connects TRBV11-2 to TRBJ1-6; D is possibly TRBD1 (6 bases). Trimming took 2 bases from V and 10 from J, leaving 12 bases between them. The CDR3 consists of 14 residues. Germline V lookup: CDR1 SGHAT, CDR2 FQNNGV. The CDR3, as DNA: TGTGCCAGCAGCTTATCGGGGGGGCAATCACCCCTCCACTTT. It codes for CASSLSGGQSPLHF.

Comments on this clonotype: This may stem from a read error, because a much larger clone lies one nucleotide away. The V call is TRBV4-1, the J call TRBJ1-5; D possibly corresponds to TRBD1 (5 bases). The CDR3 spans 14 residues. Germline V gene lookup returns CDR1 MGHRA and CDR2 YSYEKL. CDR3 sequence: CASSQAGLNQPRHF. The DNA of the CDR3 is TGCGCCAGCAGCCAAGCAGGGCTTAATCAGCCCCGGCATTTT.

This chain joins TRBV3-1 and TRBJ2-7; tentatively, D is TRBD2 (6 bases). This CDR3 is built from 18 residues. Germline V lookup: CDR1 LGHDT, CDR2 YNNKEL (reference sequence). The V and J ends lost 1 base and 1 base respectively, with 20 bases between them. As DNA, the CDR3 is TGTGCCAGCAGCCAAGCGGGCGGGAACCCGTCCGTTTCCTACGAGCAGTACTTC. It is translated as CASSQAGGNPSVSYEQYF.

The chain uses TRBV30 and TRBJ2-7; 8 bases fit TRBD2. This CDR3 contains 14 residues. Unmatched junction bases numbered 10, after V lost 8 bases and J lost 1 base. The germline V gene encodes CDR1 GTSNPN and CDR2 SVGIG (reference sequence). Here the CDR3 reads CAVYLSGESYEQYF. CDR3 nucleotide sequence: TGTGCCGTTTACCTTAGCGGGGAATCCTACGAGCAGTACTTC.

Concerning this clonotype itself: A much larger clone differs from this one at a single base, so this may be a read error. This chain connects TRBV29-1 to TRBJ2-7; no reliable D call. The ends were cut back, 3 bases at V and 2 bases at J, with 8 bases in the middle. The CDR3 extends over 12 amino acids. Germline assignment: CDR1 SQVTM and CDR2 ANQGSEA. Here the CDR3 reads CSVEGIPYEQYF. The CDR3 nucleotides are TGCAGCGTTGAGGGTATCCCCTACGAGCAGTACTTC.

This clonotype was seen once. The chain uses TRBV6-5 and TRBJ2-4, with 7 bases identical to TRBD2. TRBJ2-7 explains the end of the DNA better; the J call may be wrong. CDR1 and CDR2 from the germline V gene are MNHEY and SVGAGI. The CDR3 loop spans 14 amino acids. CDR3 sequence reads: CASSYAGEDGEQYF. The DNA for the CDR3 is TGTGCCAGCAGTTACGCGGGAGAGGACGGCGAGCAGTACTTC.

This clonotype was detected only a few times. This chain connects TRBV20-1 to TRBJ2-5; D may be TRBD1 (5 bases). Gene TRBJ2-7 matches the end of the DNA better, so the J call may be wrong. The CDR3 totals 14 residues. Germline V gene sequence: CDR1 DFQATT, CDR2 SNEGSKA (reference sequence). As DNA, the CDR3 is TGCAGTGCTGCACGTCAGGGCCTCCGTTACGAGCAGTACTTC. As protein: CSAARQGLRYEQYF.

The chain links TRBV7-9 to TRBJ1-1, with a possible D match to TRBD1 (6 bases). The V and J ends lost 1 base and 0 bases respectively, with 15 bases between them. Germline V lookup: CDR1 SEHNR, CDR2 FQNEAQ (reference sequence). The CDR3 extends over 17 amino acids. As DNA, the CDR3 is TGTGCCAGCAGCTTAGGACCCTACACAGGGCTGAACACTGAAGCTTTCTTT. This encodes CASSLGPYTGLNTEAFF.

There are a few counts of this clonotype. This chain joins TRBV20-1 and TRBJ2-4; no reliable D call. Trimming removed 7 bases from V and 0 bases from J, with 16 bases in between. There are 15 residues in the CDR3. Looked up from germline, CDR1 is DFQATT and CDR2 is SNEGSKA (reference sequence). CDR3 sequence: CSGVLESIAKNIQYF. As DNA, the CDR3 is TGCAGTGGAGTCCTGGAGTCCATAGCCAAAAACATTCAGTACTTC.

V is TRBV7-2 and J is TRBJ1-6; 9 bases align to TRBD1. Germline CDR1 and CDR2: SGHTA and FQGNSA. The CDR3 loop spans 14 amino acids. With V trimmed by 7 bases and J by 7 bases, 5 bases remained unmatched. The CDR3 region is CASTTGTGNSPLHF. CDR3 sequence (DNA): TGTGCCAGCACCACCGGGACAGGGAATTCACCCCTCCACTTT. The full variable domain, with the rest looked up from reference TRBV7-2 and TRBJ1-6, is GAGVSQSPSNKVTEKGKDVELRCDPISGHTALYWYRQSLGQGLEFLIYFQGNSAPDKSGLPSDRFSAERTGGSVSTLTIQRTQQEDSAVYLCASTTGTGNSPLHFGNGTRLTVT.

This sequence joins TRBV21-1 and TRBJ2-1. TRBV21-1 is marked as a pseudogene. This CDR3 is built from 16 residues. This CDR3 is CASSKARHEAYNEQFF. The CDR3 DNA sequence: TGTGCCAGCAGCAAAGCGCGTCACGAGGCCTACAATGAGCAGTTCTTC.

Only a few counts were recorded for this clonotype. The chain links TRBV5-1 to TRBJ1-2, with 8 bases lining up with TRBD1. V lost 6 bases, J lost 2 bases, and 9 bases stayed unmatched. The CDR3 length is 15 residues. Germline assignment: CDR1 SGHRS and CDR2 YFSETQ. CDR3: CASKRSGQENYGYTF. CDR3 nucleotides: TGCGCCAGCAAAAGATCGGGACAGGAAAACTATGGCTACACCTTC.

Only a few counts were recorded for this clonotype. This sequence joins TRBV7-9 and TRBJ1-1, with 7 bases aligning to TRBD1. Germline trimming cut 5 bases from V and 0 bases from J; bases unmatched to any gene: 6. Germline V gene data show CDR1 as SEHNR and CDR2 as FQNEAQ (reference sequence). The CDR3 extends over 15 amino acids. DNA for the CDR3: TGTGCCAGCAGCCAAGGGGGCCGTATGAACACTGAAGCTTTCTTT. It yields the protein CASSQGGRMNTEAFF. Combining the CDR3 with reference TRBV7-9 and TRBJ1-1 gives the whole variable domain DTGVSQNPRHKITKRGQNVTFRCDPISEHNRLYWYRQTLGQGPEFLTYFQNEAQLEKSRLLSDRFSAERPKGSFSTLEIQRTEQGDSAMYLCASSQGGRMNTEAFFGQGTRLTVV.

About this clonotype itself: At one boundary the junction diverges from the germline segment, which might be a read error. This chain uses TRBV12-3 or TRBV12-4 with TRBJ2-3, with 8 bases identical to TRBD2. The CDR3 sequence is 16 residues long. CDR3: CASSLAAGGGTDTEYF. DNA for the CDR3: TGTGCCAGCAGTTTAGCGGCGGGGGGCGGCACAGATACGGAGTATTTT.

Concerning this clonotype: A read error may account for a junction end that differs from germline. This chain connects TRBV4-2 to TRBJ2-1, with D tentatively TRBD2 (6 bases). The CDR3 sequence is 15 residues long. Germline CDR1 LGHNA, CDR2 YNFKEQ. The CDR3 DNA is TGTGCCGGCAGCCAAGATAGGCGGGGTAACAATGAGCAGTTCTTC. Protein product: CAGSQDRRGNNEQFF.

V is TRBV20-1 and J is TRBJ2-7; 10 nucleotides align to TRBD1. The J call is in doubt because the DNA end fits TRBJ2-5 better. CDR3 length equals 15 residues. Germline V gives CDR1 DFQATT, CDR2 SNEGSKA (reference sequence). The chain's CDR3 is CSAPSWDRGGKTQYF. The CDR3 nucleotides read TGCAGTGCACCTAGTTGGGACAGGGGAGGAAAGACCCAGTACTTC.

CDR3 sequence reads: CASSPNRAGNYNEQFF. Written as DNA, the CDR3 is TGTGCCAGCAGTCCAAATCGAGCGGGAAACTACAATGAGCAGTTCTTC. The chain uses TRBV12-3 or TRBV12-4 and TRBJ2-1, with 7 bases matching TRBD2. This CDR3 is 16 amino acids long. Trimming took 5 bases from V and 3 from J; bases not matched to a gene: 10.

This chain joins TRBV7-9 and TRBJ1-1, with a possible D match to TRBD1 (5 bases). Germline assignment: CDR1 SEHNR and CDR2 FQNEAQ (reference sequence). Trimming left V 1 base short and J 3 bases short, with 15 bases between. The CDR3 runs 16 residues. DNA for the CDR3: TGTGCCAGCAGCTTAGTATCGGGGGGTTCCTACACTGAAGCTTTCTTT. Its translation: CASSLVSGGSYTEAFF. Combining the CDR3 with reference TRBV7-9 and TRBJ1-1 gives the whole variable domain DTGVSQNPRHKITKRGQNVTFRCDPISEHNRLYWYRQTLGQGPEFLTYFQNEAQLEKSRLLSDRFSAERPKGSFSTLEIQRTEQGDSAMYLCASSLVSGGSYTEAFFGQGTRLTVV.

This chain connects TRBV20-1 to TRBJ2-3, with D uncertain. The germline V gene has CDR1 DFQATT and CDR2 SNEGSKA (reference sequence). CDR3 length: 14 residues. V was clipped by 1 base and J by 0 bases, with 8 bases between them. The CDR3 DNA sequence: TGCAGTGCTAGAGCGACAACTAGCACAGATACGCAGTATTTT. Translated: CSARATTSTDTQYF.